These 8 T cell receptor beta chains originate from one sample sequenced in a study of T cell repertoires in aging, cancer and after chemotherapy. Rearranged V-D-J TRB sequences were amplified with a mixed TRB-A/B primer pool. Using its own MiXCR run on the multiplex PCR reads, TCRdb lists one record per CDR3 protein. The sample records 2,000 to 2,500 distinct CDR3 sequences, 22% being singletons. Peripheral blood genomic DNA, not sorted cells or RNA, was the template. The sample taken for sequencing was blood. The receptor set was obtained from a human donor with a blood cancer.

This clonotype was counted between two and nine times. The chain has TRBV7-2 and TRBJ2-6, with no clear D. The CDR3 extends over 15 amino acids. CDR1 and CDR2 (germline): SGHTA, FQGNSA. Trimming shortened V by 1 base and J by 0 bases, and 4 bases separated the two germline ends. The CDR3 DNA sequence: TGTGCCAGCAGCTTAGGTCCCTCTGGGGCCAACGTCCTGACTTTC. This sequence encodes CASSLGPSGANVLTF.

By frequency in the sample, this clonotype is medium-sized (0.01 to 0.1%). The chain combines TRBV5-5 with TRBJ1-5, with a possible D match to TRBD1 (6 bases). The length of the CDR3 is 14 residues. Germline-derived CDR1 and CDR2 are SGHKS and YYEKEE (reference sequence). Trimming removed 7 bases from V and 6 bases from J, with 17 bases in between. The CDR3 reads CASRSGVGAQPQHF. In DNA form, the CDR3 reads TGTGCCAGCCGATCGGGCGTGGGGGCTCAGCCCCAGCATTTT.

By sample fraction, this clonotype is large (0.1 to 1%). The J gene is TRBJ2-3, the V gene TRBV15; 8 bases line up with TRBD1. The germline CDR1 and CDR2 sequences are LNHNV and YYDKDF (reference sequence). CDR3 length: 17 amino acids. J lost 1 base, V lost 1 base, and 7 bases had no gene match. The CDR3, as DNA: TGTGCCACCAGCAGAGCCCAACCGGGACAGGGCACAGATACGCAGTATTTT. This translates into CATSRAQPGQGTDTQYF.

The chain links TRBV25-1 to TRBJ2-3, with TRBD2 identical over 14 bases. The CDR3 runs 19 residues. The germline CDR1 and CDR2 sequences are MGHDK and SYGVNS. J lost 0 bases, V lost 4 bases, and 9 bases had no gene match. The CDR3 region has the DNA TGTGCCAGCAGTGCCCCGGGACTAGCGGGAGAACAGAGCACAGATACGCAGTATTTT. Translation: CASSAPGLAGEQSTDTQYF.

Within the sample, this clonotype is medium-sized. In DNA form, the CDR3 reads TGCAGTGCTAGGACTAGCGGGGCATACCCAGATACGCAGTATTTT. Residues: CSARTSGAYPDTQYF. The chain uses TRBV20-1 and TRBJ2-3, with TRBD2 matching 11 bases. This CDR3 has 15 residues. V shed 3 bases, J shed 4 bases, and the junction held 6 bases outside the gene matches. The V gene's germline CDR1 is DFQATT and CDR2 SNEGSKA (reference sequence).

By share, this clonotype ranks as medium-sized. V gene TRBV6-1 combines with J gene TRBJ2-7; D is possibly TRBD1 or TRBD2 (5 bases each). Trimming took 2 bases from V and 0 from J, leaving 23 bases between them. Germline V CDR1 and CDR2: MNHNS, SASEGT. The length of the CDR3 is 19 residues. The CDR3 loop reads CASSESGGWGSTSSYEQYF. CDR3 DNA sequence: TGTGCCAGCAGTGAATCGGGCGGGTGGGGCTCGACGAGCTCCTACGAGCAGTACTTC.

This clonotype qualifies as medium-sized. This chain uses TRBV24-1 with TRBJ2-3, with 11 bases identical to TRBD2. The CDR3 loop spans 16 amino acids. Trimming cost V 8 bases and J 2 bases; bases outside gene matches: 8. CDR1 and CDR2 from the germline V gene are KGHDR and SFDVKD. CDR3 DNA sequence: TGTGCCACCACTCTTCTGACTAGCGGGGCCACAGATACGCAGTATTTT. Amino acids: CATTLLTSGATDTQYF.

By sample share, this clonotype is large. This rearrangement joins TRBV29-1 to TRBJ2-1; 10 bases line up with TRBD2. The V and J ends lost 7 bases and 7 bases, in that order; junction bases with no gene match: 10. Germline CDR1 and CDR2: SQVTM and ANQGSEA. The CDR3 has 14 residues. The CDR3 here is CSALSASGSNEQFF. In DNA form, the CDR3 reads TGCAGCGCCCTTTCGGCTAGCGGGAGTAATGAGCAGTTCTTC.